This is a list of T cell receptor beta chains from one sample in a study of OX40 agonist ivuxolimab in advanced cancers. TCRdb's table, derived via immunoSEQ multiplex PCR, lists solely in-frame clones and lacks some. The sample records over 55,000 clones, 89% being singletons. Sequencing was performed on CD4+ or CD8+ T cells sorted from blood, taken in a trial of the OX40 agonist ivuxolimab. The origin of the receptors is an adult with an advanced solid tumor such as melanoma, head and neck, liver or kidney cancer. The CDR3 runs from the conserved cysteine through the conserved F or W. The D gene is left open where the match is weak. Size is omitted from some rows. Given values are once, few, many or a class for expanded clones.

>.|TRBJ2-5|TRBD2|TRBV14
CASSRSGGASQETQYF
TGTGCCAGCAGTCGGAGCGGGGGGGCGAGCCAAGAGACCCAGTACTTC
>.|TRBJ1-1|.|TRBV7-8
CASSLEGNLGTEAFF
TGTGCCAGCAGCTTAGAGGGTAATCTGGGCACTGAAGCTTTCTTT
>.|TRBJ1-1|.|TRBV11-3
CASSSTLNTEAFF
TGTGCCAGCAGCTCCACACTGAACACTGAAGCTTTCTTT
>.|TRBJ1-2|TRBD1|TRBV6-4
CASSPTGEIGYTF
TGTGCCAGCAGTCCGACAGGGGAGATTGGCTACACCTTC
>.|TRBJ1-4|.|TRBV19
CATLRLDGNEKLFF
TGTGCCACCTTGAGGTTGGACGGTAATGAAAAACTGTTTTTT
>.|TRBJ1-5|TRBD1|TRBV7-9
CASSLGTGANQPQHF
TGTGCCAGCAGCCTTGGGACAGGTGCCAATCAGCCCCAGCATTTT
>.|TRBJ1-3|.|TRBV30
CAWAGNTIYF
TGTGCCTGGGCGGGAAACACCATATATTTT
>few|TRBJ2-7|.|TRBV2
CASSERQLYEQYF
TGTGCCAGCAGTGAACGACAGTTATACGAGCAGTACTTC
>.|TRBJ1-1|.|TRBV12-2
CASRSLTGAKGPEAFF
TGTGCAAGTCGCTCGCTAACAGGGGCCAAGGGACCTGAAGCTTTCTTT
>.|TRBJ1-1|TRBD1|TRBV5-1
CASSFGAGGTEAFF
TGCGCCAGCAGCTTTGGGGCAGGGGGTACTGAAGCTTTCTTT
>.|TRBJ1-3|.|TRBV19
CASSIRTLTRGNTIYF
TGTGCCAGTAGTATCCGGACACTAACAAGAGGAAACACCATATATTTT
>once|TRBJ2-2|.|TRBV25-1
CASSRGGELFF
TGTGCCAGCAGTCGTGGCGGGGAGCTGTTTTTT
>.|TRBJ2-7|.|TRBV6-5
CASSYARTYEQYF
TGTGCCAGCAGTTACGCACGGACCTACGAGCAGTACTTC
>.|TRBJ2-2|TRBD1|TRBV2
CASSWTGKNTGELFF
TGTGCCAGCAGTTGGACAGGGAAGAACACCGGGGAGCTGTTTTTT
>.|TRBJ1-2|.|TRBV21-1
CASSKYPLTGGYRDTGKPF
TGTGCCAGCAGCAAATACCCTTTGACCGGGGGCTACCGGGACACCGGGAAGCCCTTC
>.|TRBJ2-2|TRBD2|TRBV5-1
CASSLGSRGGQNTGELFF
TGCGCCAGCAGCTTGGGGTCCCGCGGGGGGCAGAACACCGGGGAGCTGTTTTTT
>.|TRBJ2-3|.|TRBV7-8
CASSLVGYTDTQYF
TGTGCCAGCAGCCTCGTAGGGTACACAGATACGCAGTATTTT